This T cell receptor beta chain was observed in a study of T cell repertoires in cytomegalovirus infection (dated by TCRdb to the late 2010s). The study in broad terms: Alongside well-studied HLA-B-restricted epitopes, the peptide stimulations were aimed at recently identified HLA-C-restricted CMV epitopes, whose presentation resists viral immunomodulation. Because public TCR beta signatures pointed to carriage of CMV infection together with the matching HLA type, the HLA type of each donor mattered for the analysis.

From the germline V gene (reference sequence), CDR1 is LNHDA and CDR2 is SQIVND. Trimming at the junction amounts to 3 bases on V and 2 bases on J, and the germline ends lie 11 bases apart. The CDR3 contains 15 residues, cysteine and phenylalanine counted. Of all the DNA, just the CDR3 is kept, 45 bases in frame from base 1. Explained via the paper, the treatment or condition label denotes: in vitro stimulation with specific CMV peptide epitopes to enrich CMV-specific T cells. TCRdb names Illumina HiSeq 1500 as the instrument used. TCRdb reprocessed the public reads (quality trimming at Q25 with fastp, clone calling with MiXCR) and kept in-frame beta chains. CDR3 protein sequences are deduplicated, and each keeps its most common genes and DNA. The table for this sample lists about 890,000 distinct CDR3 sequences; more than 25% of them were counted only once. The ten largest clones capture more than 12% of the sample.

Overall study outcomes, separate from this receptor: Cumulative frequency of public TCR beta family members discriminated carriers of CMV infection plus the relevant HLA type in this cohort and an independent 352-donor cohort. The ex vivo response was dominated by HLA-C-restricted CMV-specific TCR beta clonotypes, which also provided the single most frequent clonotype in two of eight donors.

This clonotype was seen just once. Its specific antigen is unknown. No quality values exist for individual bases; no much larger clone is one base distant. One read yields weak evidence. The receptor comes from a human donor in good health (CMV status not recorded). Some clones in this sample may be carry-over from other donors' samples. The V and J genes are TRBV19 and TRBJ2-1; tentative D gene TRBD1, with 5 bases matching. This specimen consisted of cultured CD8+ T cells from PBMCs, obtained from culture after CMV antigen stimulation. The sequenced DNA is TGTGCCAGTAGTATCCCGACAGAGGCCTACAATGAGCAGTTCTTC. Its translation reads: CASSIPTEAYNEQFF.